The next 16 T cell receptor beta chains were all read from a single sample in a study of shared clonotypes between healthy human individuals. TCRdb's copy holds only in-frame clones and misses some; the assay was immunoSEQ multiplex PCR. The sample has a few million clones, 85% to 95% seen once. The sequencing sample was made of naive CD4+ T cells from PBMCs. Noted subset: CD45RA+ positively selected. Source of these receptors: a man aged 18 to 30 in good health. Some clones in this sample may be carry-over from other donors' samples.

This rearrangement joins TRBV28 to TRBJ1-4; the D gene is possibly TRBD1 (6 bases). The CDR3 extends over 15 amino acids. Trimming shortened V by 6 bases and J by 2 bases, and 13 bases separated the two germline ends. Per germline, CDR1 MDHEN and CDR2 SYDVKM. The CDR3 spells CASSNTGRTNEKLFF. The CDR3 bases are TGTGCCAGCAGCAATACAGGGCGTACTAATGAAAAACTGTTTTTT.

V is TRBV27 and J is TRBJ2-5; 7 nucleotides match TRBD2. In germline, CDR1 is MNHEY, CDR2 SMNVEV (reference sequence). The CDR3 is 14 amino acids. V dropped 5 bases and J dropped 7; count of bases not matched to a gene: 10. The CDR3 protein is CASSPSIGGGTQYF. DNA of the CDR3: TGTGCCAGCAGTCCCAGCATTGGGGGGGGGACCCAGTACTTC.

The CDR3 loop is CSAISGNTIYF. Here the CDR3 DNA reads TGCAGTGCTATCTCTGGAAACACCATATATTTT. The rearrangement uses TRBV20-1 and TRBJ1-3; D not resolved. Germline V gene data show CDR1 as DFQATT and CDR2 as SNEGSKA (reference sequence). This CDR3 is 11 amino acids long. V was pared by 4 bases and J by 0 bases, with 1 base between.

The chain employs TRBV28 and TRBJ1-2, with 8 bases fitting TRBD1. The length of the CDR3 is 18 residues. V shed 8 bases, J shed 2 bases, and the junction held 19 bases outside the gene matches. From germline, CDR1 is MDHEN and CDR2 SYDVKM. Here the CDR3 DNA reads TGTGCCAGCTGGTTTCACGGGACAGGAGCCTATTTCAACTATGGCTACACCTTC. It yields the protein CASWFHGTGAYFNYGYTF.

The rearrangement joins TRBV27 to TRBJ2-6; TRBD1 matches 9 bases. Germline CDR1 reads MNHEY; CDR2 reads SMNVEV (reference sequence). This CDR3 region has 18 residues. J lost 4 bases, V lost 5 bases, and 12 bases had no gene match. The CDR3 loop reads CASSDAPGQGAGANVLTF. The CDR3 region has the DNA TGTGCCAGCAGTGATGCACCGGGACAGGGAGCGGGGGCCAACGTCCTGACTTTC.

Only a few counts were recorded for this clone. Other DNA sequences in the sample encode the same CDR3. The rearrangement links TRBV2 to TRBJ2-4; possibly TRBD1 or TRBD2 for D (5 bases each). The V end was cut by 1 base, the J end by 1 base, with 5 bases between. This CDR3 spans 14 amino acids. CDR1 and CDR2 (germline): SNHLY, FYNNEI. CDR3 DNA sequence: TGTGCCAGCAGTGAAGGGGGGGCCAAAAACATTCAGTACTTC. This codes for CASSEGGAKNIQYF.

The V call is TRBV30, the J call TRBJ1-3, with TRBD1 as a possible D gene (5 bases). CDR3 length equals 13 residues. The ends were cut back, 7 bases at V and 1 base at J, with 11 bases in the middle. Germline V gives CDR1 GTSNPN, CDR2 SVGIG (reference sequence). The CDR3 bases are TGTGCCTCCACGGACAATTCTGGAAACACCATATATTTT. This sequence encodes CASTDNSGNTIYF.

Remarks on this clone: Other DNA variants within this sample encode the same CDR3. The gene calls are TRBV19 and TRBJ1-5, with D perhaps TRBD1 (6 bases). Germline V gene lookup returns CDR1 LNHDA and CDR2 SQIVND (reference sequence). The V and J ends lost 2 bases and 3 bases respectively, with 11 bases between them. There are 15 residues in the CDR3. CDR3 amino acids: CASSITGALNQPQHF. As DNA, the CDR3 is TGTGCCAGTAGTATAACGGGGGCCCTCAATCAGCCCCAGCATTTT.

This clone was detected only once. The chain joins TRBV5-1 to TRBJ2-7, with TRBD1 matching 7 bases. The length of the CDR3 is 17 residues. The germline gives CDR1 SGHRS, CDR2 YFSETQ. Trimming at V came to 1 base and at J to 0 bases, leaving 10 bases not matched to a gene. Here the CDR3 reads CASSLIIGTETSYEQYF. The CDR3 region has the DNA TGCGCCAGCAGCTTGATAATTGGGACAGAAACCTCCTACGAGCAGTACTTC.

The chain couples TRBV19 to TRBJ2-5; D uncertain. The V gene lost 8 bases and the J gene lost 8 bases, with 3 bases spanning the gap. The CDR3 totals 8 residues. CDR1 and CDR2 (germline): LNHDA, SQIVND (reference sequence). The DNA for the CDR3 is TGTGCCAGTCGAACCCAGTACTTC. Amino acids: CASRTQYF.

The chain uses TRBV7-3 and TRBJ2-2; 7 bases line up with TRBD1. V was clipped by 5 bases and J by 5 bases; unmatched bases: 8. CDR3 length: 15 amino acids. Germline V gene data show CDR1 as SGHTA and CDR2 as FQGTGA. The CDR3 DNA reads as TGTGCCAGCAGCCCGACAGGGAGTAGAACCGGGGAGCTGTTTTTT. It translates to CASSPTGSRTGELFF.

The rearrangement uses TRBV2 and TRBJ2-1; no clear D. This CDR3 is 13 amino acids long. Trimming took off 7 bases at V and 9 bases at J, with 16 bases between the two ends. Germline V lookup: CDR1 SNHLY, CDR2 FYNNEI. CDR3 nucleotide sequence: TGTGCCAGCAATGGAGAACGCTACGGTGAGCAGTTCTTC. It translates to CASNGERYGEQFF.

This rearrangement joins TRBV28 to TRBJ1-4; D ambiguous. The germline V gene has CDR1 MDHEN and CDR2 SYDVKM. This CDR3 region has 14 residues. Trimming removed 6 bases at V and 5 bases at J, with 13 bases between. CDR3 sequence (DNA): TGTGCCAGCAGCTATGCGGACGGGAATGAAAAACTGTTTTTT. Protein sequence: CASSYADGNEKLFF.

Turning to this clone: This CDR3 is also generated by other DNA sequences in the sample. The chain recombines TRBV29-1 with TRBJ2-6; no reliable D call. The germline V gene encodes CDR1 SQVTM and CDR2 ANQGSEA. Trimming removed 5 bases from V and 2 bases from J, with 4 bases in between. This CDR3 contains 12 residues. The CDR3 spells CSVSPGANVLTF. For the CDR3, the DNA is TGCAGCGTTTCTCCTGGGGCCAACGTCCTGACTTTC.

This clone was seen just once. This CDR3 is CASSRTGMGLSYEQYF. The DNA of the CDR3 is TGTGCCAGCAGCCGAACAGGTATGGGACTTTCCTACGAGCAGTACTTC. V is TRBV4-2 and J is TRBJ2-7; maybe TRBD2 (6 bases). V was pared by 4 bases and J by 1 base, with 17 bases between. Germline lookup yields CDR1 LGHNA and CDR2 YNFKEQ. CDR3 size: 16 residues.

V gene TRBV27 combines with J gene TRBJ2-1; TRBD1 agrees at 8 bases. CDR1 is MNHEY and CDR2 is SMNVEV in the germline V gene (reference sequence). V lost 4 bases and J lost 4; bases outside the gene matches: 6. The CDR3 totals 15 residues. CDR3 sequence (DNA): TGTGCCAGCAGTTCCTTGGACAGGGCTTACAATGAGCAGTTCTTC. As protein: CASSSLDRAYNEQFF.